The 11 T cell receptor beta chains reported below all come from one sample, sequenced in a study of CD8 T cells in ankylosing spondylitis. TCRdb reanalysed the 5' RACE reads using MiXCR and keeps one entry per CDR3 protein. The sample holds 20,000 to 30,000 distinct CDR3 sequences, 10% to 15% seen once. Sequencing was performed on blood. These receptors all come from a male donor with ankylosing spondylitis or in good health (not recorded which).

The chain uses TRBV7-6 and TRBJ2-1; D possibly corresponds to TRBD1 (5 bases). The V end lost 7 bases, the J end lost 6 bases, and 10 bases lay between the germline ends. This CDR3 is 12 amino acids long. CDR1 is SGHVS and CDR2 is FNYEAQ in the germline V gene. In nucleotides, the CDR3 is TGTGCCAGCACCCAGGGATTCAATGAGCAGTTCTTC. It codes for CASTQGFNEQFF.

This rearrangement joins TRBV27 to TRBJ2-2; D may be TRBD2 (6 bases). The germline CDR1 and CDR2 sequences are MNHEY and SMNVEV (reference sequence). This CDR3 is built from 17 residues. Trimming left V 5 bases short and J 7 bases short, with 23 bases between. CDR3 sequence reads: CASSPSTRTTGRGELFF. For the CDR3, the DNA is TGTGCCAGCAGTCCAAGTACCAGGACTACGGGGCGCGGGGAGCTGTTTTTT.

This clonotype was observed a few times. The rearrangement joins TRBV25-1 to TRBJ2-2; D ambiguous. Germline CDR1 reads MGHDK; CDR2 reads SYGVNS. CDR3 length equals 16 residues. V gave up 4 bases and J gave up 6 bases, with 18 bases separating them. The CDR3 sequence: CASSGEVRMPAGELFF. The DNA for the CDR3 is TGTGCCAGCAGTGGTGAGGTTCGGATGCCGGCCGGGGAGCTGTTTTTT.

This clonotype came up a few times. The chain carries TRBV20-1 and TRBJ2-7; D is possibly TRBD2 (5 bases). This CDR3 is 12 amino acids long. CDR1 is DFQATT and CDR2 is SNEGSKA in the germline V gene (reference sequence). CDR3: CSARRGSYEQYV. Written as DNA, the CDR3 is TGCAGTGCTAGGAGAGGGTCCTATGAGCAGTACGTC.

The sample holds a few counts of this clonotype. The chain uses TRBV11-2 and TRBJ2-3, with TRBD2 matching over 8 bases. V shed 5 bases and J 3 bases; nucleotides not matched to a gene: 7. Germline CDR1 is SGHAT and CDR2 is FQNNGV. The CDR3 extends over 15 amino acids. The CDR3 DNA reads as TGTGCCAGCAGCCTAGGTCCGGGAGGGACAGATACGCAGTATTTT. Protein: CASSLGPGGTDTQYF.

The chain carries TRBV5-6 and TRBJ2-2, with 12 positions matching TRBD1. Germline V lookup: CDR1 SGHDT, CDR2 YYEEEE. CDR3 length: 15 residues. V trimming: 3 bases; J trimming: 6 bases; junction bases outside the gene matches: 3. The CDR3 sequence: CASSWDRGLSGELFF. As DNA, the CDR3 is TGTGCCAGCAGCTGGGACAGGGGGCTGTCCGGGGAGCTGTTTTTT.

The rearrangement uses TRBV11-1 and TRBJ2-1, with 9 bases identical to TRBD2. There are 13 residues in the CDR3. V was pared by 0 bases and J by 14 bases, with 5 bases of the junction left unmatched. Germline-derived CDR1 and CDR2 are SGHAT and FQDESV (reference sequence). CDR3 loop: CASSLALAGTEFF. The CDR3, as DNA: TGTGCCAGCAGCTTAGCTCTAGCGGGGACGGAGTTCTTC.

This clonotype occurred many times. This chain uses TRBV29-1 with TRBJ1-2, with D possibly being TRBD1 (6 bases). V was trimmed by 0 bases and J by 3 bases, leaving 11 bases between them. Germline V CDR1 and CDR2: SQVTM, ANQGSEA. The CDR3 is 14 residues long. The CDR3 nucleotides read TGCAGCGTTGAAGATTGGGCAGGGGACTATGGCTACACCTTC. It yields the protein CSVEDWAGDYGYTF.

This clonotype was recorded many times. The V call is TRBV7-3, the J call TRBJ2-1, with 11 positions matching TRBD2. This CDR3 comprises 15 residues. V lost 5 bases to trimming and J lost 3 bases; unmatched junction nucleotides: 3. Germline values: CDR1 SGHTA, CDR2 FQGTGA. CDR3 in DNA: TGTGCCAGCAGCCCTAGCGGGGGGCTCTACAATGAGCAGTTCTTC. Protein product: CASSPSGGLYNEQFF.

The chain employs TRBV20-1 and TRBJ1-1; 12 nucleotides align to TRBD1. The junction had 12 bases not matched to a gene; V was cut back by 2 bases and J by 5 bases. CDR1 DFQATT and CDR2 SNEGSKA come from the germline V gene (reference sequence). The CDR3 extends over 17 amino acids. The CDR3 reads CSARPGTGGSGGTEAFF. In DNA, the CDR3 is TGCAGTGCTAGACCCGGGACAGGGGGCTCGGGTGGGACTGAAGCTTTCTTT.

The gene calls are TRBV3-1 and TRBJ2-3; 7 nucleotides line up with TRBD2. Trimming took 1 base from V and 7 from J; bases not matched to a gene: 11. CDR3 size: 16 residues. Germline values: CDR1 LGHDT, CDR2 YNNKEL (reference sequence). The CDR3 bases are TGTGCCAGCAGCCAAGTTGGAGGCGGGGGTGCAAATACGCAGTATTTT. Amino acid sequence: CASSQVGGGGANTQYF.